A single sample gave rise to the 15 T cell receptor beta chains below, sequenced in a study of T cell clusters in autoimmune cytopenias (dated by TCRdb to between 2018 and 2020). Per sample, around 230 ng of peripheral blood genomic DNA, approximately 40,000 genome equivalents, was used for TRB amplification. Sequenced on an Illumina MiSeq. To amplify TRB rearrangements, a touch-down multiplex PCR protocol was run with the TRB-A and TRB-B primer pools combined in a single tube. Reads reprocessed by TCRdb are summarized as one entry per CDR3 protein sequence, and DNA is absent. The sample's records list about 4,500 distinct CDR3 sequences. The top ten clones comprise roughly 71% of the sample. This sample also belongs to another study, concerning T cell repertoires in aging, cancer and after chemotherapy.

The specimen sequenced was peripheral blood. All receptors come from a human donor in good health.

Frequency places this clonotype as medium-sized. The chain links TRBV19 to TRBJ2-2; TCRdb selects TRBD1, and the lack of DNA leaves this call unchecked. The CDR3 contains 14 residues. Germline V CDR1 and CDR2: LNHDA, SQIVND (reference sequence). CDR3 sequence: CASSWGLRIGELFF.

J is TRBJ2-7 and V is TRBV6-1; TCRdb selects TRBD1, and the lack of DNA leaves this call unchecked. The CDR3 has 14 amino acids. The germline gives CDR1 MNHNS, CDR2 SASEGT. The CDR3: CASILGGAGGEQYF.

According to its frequency, this clonotype is medium-sized. The rearrangement links TRBV6-2 or TRBV6-3 to TRBJ2-1; the TCRdb call, TRBD2, lacks DNA for checking. Germline V gene sequence: CDR1 MNHEY, CDR2 SVGEGT. The CDR3 sequence is 14 residues long. CDR3 residues: CASSYALEHNEQFF.

This clonotype is called medium-sized based on its frequency. V gene TRBV29-1 combines with J gene TRBJ2-1; there is no DNA to check the TCRdb D call of TRBD2. There are 12 residues in the CDR3. Per germline, CDR1 SQVTM and CDR2 ANQGSEA. The CDR3 spells CSVALSGNEQFF.

J is TRBJ1-2 and V is TRBV5-1; TCRdb's assignment of TRBD1 cannot be checked, as there is no DNA. The CDR3 spans 15 residues. Germline lookup yields CDR1 SGHRS and CDR2 YFSETQ. The CDR3: CASSLWASGDYGYTF.

The genes are TRBV19 and TRBJ2-1; absent DNA, TCRdb's TRBD1 call cannot be checked. CDR3 length: 15 amino acids. Germline V gene lookup returns CDR1 LNHDA and CDR2 SQIVND (reference sequence). CDR3 sequence: CASSPRTGYVGEQFF.

This chain links TRBV5-6 with TRBJ2-3; the D call of TRBD1 rests on TCRdb alone, since no DNA is present to check it. The CDR3 totals 13 residues. Germline V gene data show CDR1 as SGHDT and CDR2 as YYEEEE. CDR3 in amino acids: CASTFGGQDTQYF.

This chain links TRBV12-3 or TRBV12-4 with TRBJ2-5; with no DNA, the TCRdb D assignment of TRBD1 cannot be verified. This CDR3 region has 14 residues. CDR3 amino acids: CASSPGPRQETQYF.

This chain joins TRBV7-4 and TRBJ2-1; absent DNA, TCRdb's TRBD2 call cannot be checked. CDR3 length: 15 amino acids. The germline gives CDR1 SGHVT, CDR2 SQSDAQ. The CDR3 reads CASSDRLGEYNEQFF. Combining the CDR3 with reference TRBV7-4 and TRBJ2-1 gives the whole variable domain GAGVSQSPRYKVAKRGRDVALRCDSISGHVTLYWYRQTLGQGSEVLTYSQSDAQRDKSGRPSGRFSAERPERSVSTLKIQRTEQGDSAVYLCASSDRLGEYNEQFFGPGTRLTVL.

V and J are TRBV6-5 and TRBJ1-4. The germline V gene encodes CDR1 MNHEY and CDR2 SVGAGI. The CDR3 runs 15 residues. The CDR3 spells CASSYSPTSYEKLFF.

This chain uses TRBV6-1 with TRBJ2-2. CDR1 is MNHNS, CDR2 SASEGT, per germline. The CDR3 runs 14 residues. This CDR3 reads CASSEDNPTGELFF.

The V gene is TRBV12-3 or TRBV12-4, the J gene TRBJ2-3; the TRBD2 assignment by TCRdb is unverifiable without DNA. This CDR3 spans 16 amino acids. The CDR3 loop reads CASSRLAGGVADTQYF.

This chain links TRBV5-6 with TRBJ1-1. The CDR3 contains 12 residues. Germline V gives CDR1 SGHDT, CDR2 YYEEEE. CDR3: CASSLVRTEAFF.

J is TRBJ2-7 and V is TRBV20-1; without DNA, the TCRdb call of TRBD2 cannot be checked. The CDR3 has 16 residues. Germline V lookup: CDR1 DFQATT, CDR2 SNEGSKA (reference sequence). CDR3 residues: CSASPLAGALSYEQYF.

This rearrangement joins TRBV20-1 to TRBJ2-2; with no DNA, the TCRdb D assignment of TRBD1 cannot be verified. In germline, CDR1 is DFQATT, CDR2 SNEGSKA (reference sequence). The CDR3 runs to 15 residues. The CDR3 reads CSARAGDRDTGELFF.